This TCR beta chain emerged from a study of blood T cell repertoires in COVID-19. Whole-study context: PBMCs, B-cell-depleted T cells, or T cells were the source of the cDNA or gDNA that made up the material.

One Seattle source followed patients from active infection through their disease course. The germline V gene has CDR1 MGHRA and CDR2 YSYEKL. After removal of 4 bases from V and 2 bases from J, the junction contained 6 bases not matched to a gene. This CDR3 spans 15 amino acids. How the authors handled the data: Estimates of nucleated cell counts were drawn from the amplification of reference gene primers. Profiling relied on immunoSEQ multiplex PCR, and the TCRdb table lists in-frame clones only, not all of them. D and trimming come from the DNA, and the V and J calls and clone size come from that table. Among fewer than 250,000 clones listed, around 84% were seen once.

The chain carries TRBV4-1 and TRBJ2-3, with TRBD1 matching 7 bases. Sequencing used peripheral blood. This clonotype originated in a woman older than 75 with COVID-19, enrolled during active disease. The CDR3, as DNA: TGCGCCAGCAGCCGAGAACAGGGGTTCACAGATACGCAGTATTTT. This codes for CASSREQGFTDTQYF.